Given below is one T cell receptor beta chain in context. As yet, its antigen is unknown. Measured with immunoSEQ multiplex PCR; TCRdb has only the in-frame clones, and not every one. The data show hundreds of thousands of clones, 90% seen once. The record originates from a study of cytomegalovirus exposure and HLA in healthy donors. Study observations and caveats: Confirmation in vitro established that three CMV-associated chains were specific for CMV antigens.

CDR3 length: 15 residues. Germline lookup yields CDR1 LNHDA and CDR2 SQIVND (reference sequence). With V trimmed by 2 bases and J by 5 bases, 8 bases remained unmatched. Sequencing was carried out using PBMCs. The receptor comes from a woman aged 25-40 years in good health and CMV-seronegative. The chain is built from TRBV19 and TRBJ2-7, with 8 bases aligning to TRBD1. The CDR3 DNA is TGTGCCAGTAGTATAACAGGGGGTGGAGAGAACGAGCAGTACTTC. Translation: CASSITGGGENEQYF.